The T cell receptor beta chain under discussion was sequenced for a study of T cells in Graves' hyperthyroidism and ophthalmopathy. Findings of the study overall: Onset of ophthalmopathy came a median 6.5 months after the model predicted it.

TCR beta CDR3 region amplification was performed from RNA transcripts. HTBI primers were the set used in a first-round RT-PCR of the TCR CDR3. TCRdb reprocessed the multiplex PCR reads via MiXCR and lists one record per CDR3 protein. Among around 350,000 distinct CDR3 sequences, approximately 17% were seen once, and the ten largest hold approximately 33%. CDR1 is LNHDA and CDR2 is SQIVND in the germline V gene (reference sequence). The CDR3 runs 13 residues. Germline trimming cut 7 bases from V and 9 bases from J; bases unmatched to any gene: 6. Exclusions: uncontrolled infection, other autoimmune disease, pregnancy, lactation. Blood was obtained at the first hyperthyroidism diagnosis, which preceded any ophthalmopathy symptoms. PBMCs came from about 10 ml fresh peripheral blood. About this clonotype: Its antigen is still unknown.

The sequencing sample was made of blood. The chain links TRBV19 to TRBJ1-6, with 7 bases identical to TRBD1. This receptor was identified in a woman aged 25 to 39 with Graves' hyperthyroidism that later progressed to Graves' ophthalmopathy. In DNA, the CDR3 is TGTGCCAGTAAGAAGGGGGCGATTTCACCCCTCCACTTT. Its protein product is CASKKGAISPLHF.